One sample yielded the 7 T cell receptor beta chains listed below, sequenced in a study of T cell changes during pregnancy in multiple sclerosis. This table comes from immunoSEQ multiplex PCR, and its TCRdb copy is limited to in-frame clones, with some not included. The repertoire has about 13,000 clones, approximately 91% of them found once; the top ten carry approximately 8.2%. Specimen: CD8+ T cells from peripheral blood mononuclear cells, collected in the first trimester of pregnancy. These receptors were collected from a female donor with multiple sclerosis, enrolled in a pregnancy study.

This chain uses TRBV28 with TRBJ2-7, with D tentatively TRBD1 (6 bases). The V gene lost 5 bases and the J gene lost 2 bases, with 10 bases spanning the gap. In germline, CDR1 is MDHEN, CDR2 SYDVKM. This CDR3 contains 13 residues. The CDR3 DNA follows: TGTGCCAGCAGTCCAGGGGTTGCCTACGAGCAGTACTTC. Translation gives CASSPGVAYEQYF.

This clone was recorded once. The chain employs TRBV4-1 and TRBJ1-1; 10 bases line up with TRBD1. This CDR3 is built from 16 residues. Per the germline V gene, CDR1 is MGHRA and CDR2 is YSYEKL. The junction had 7 bases not matched to a gene; V was cut back by 0 bases and J by 6 bases. The CDR3: CASSQDVGTGVSEAFF. CDR3 in DNA: TGCGCCAGCAGCCAAGATGTGGGGACAGGGGTGTCTGAAGCTTTCTTT.

The genes are TRBV4-1 and TRBJ1-1; D not certain. Trimming removed 4 bases at V and 0 bases at J, with 15 bases between. Germline V lookup: CDR1 MGHRA, CDR2 YSYEKL. The CDR3 contains 16 residues. The CDR3 is CASSPSPGMVNTEAFF. CDR3 DNA: TGCGCCAGCAGCCCGTCGCCGGGGATGGTGAACACTGAAGCTTTCTTT.

J is TRBJ2-1 and V is TRBV19; D unclear. CDR1 is LNHDA and CDR2 is SQIVND in the germline V gene (reference sequence). V lost 6 bases and J 0 bases, leaving 12 bases between the germline ends. The CDR3 extends over 15 amino acids. The CDR3 is CASSNLLSSYNEQFF. Written as DNA, the CDR3 is TGTGCCAGTAGCAATCTACTGAGCTCCTACAATGAGCAGTTCTTC.

The rearrangement uses TRBV7-9 and TRBJ2-7, with TRBD2 matching over 9 bases. Germline loops: CDR1 SEHNR, CDR2 FQNEAQ (reference sequence). CDR3 length equals 16 residues. Trimming at V came to 3 bases and at J to 4 bases, leaving 10 bases not matched to a gene. The CDR3 bases are TGTGCCAGCAGCTTCTTCCACAGTGGACTAGCGTACGAGCAGTACTTC. This sequence encodes CASSFFHSGLAYEQYF.

V and J are TRBV21-1 and TRBJ2-7; TRBD1 is the table's D call, not checked against the DNA. TRBV21-1 is described as a pseudogene. The CDR3 sequence is 12 residues long. CDR3 region: CASSKQDYEQYF. The CDR3 DNA sequence: TGTGCCAGCTCTAAGCAGGACTACGAGCAGTACTTC.

This chain connects TRBV6-1 to TRBJ2-7; the D is unclear. CDR3 length: 13 amino acids. CDR1 and CDR2 from the germline V gene are MNHNS and SASEGT. V lost 5 bases and J 2 bases, leaving 10 bases between the germline ends. The CDR3 DNA is TGTGCCAGCAGTCCCGCGATGGCCTACGAGCAGTACTTC. It specifies CASSPAMAYEQYF.